The 8 T cell receptor beta chains reported below all come from one sample, sequenced in a study of CD8 T cells in ankylosing spondylitis. TCRdb re-called the 5' RACE reads through MiXCR, storing one row per CDR3 protein. Of approximately 250,000 distinct CDR3 sequences listed, more than 20% are singletons. Sequenced: blood, either unsorted or a sorted T cell fraction (not recorded which). These receptors all come from a male donor with ankylosing spondylitis or in good health (not recorded which).

The V and J genes are TRBV2 and TRBJ1-1, with 8 bases fitting TRBD1. The CDR3 spans 14 residues. In germline, CDR1 is SNHLY, CDR2 FYNNEI. Losses at the gene ends were 4 bases for V and 7 bases for J; bases not matched to a gene: 8. The CDR3 sequence: CASSGQGAQSEAFF. The CDR3 bases are TGTGCCAGCAGTGGGCAGGGGGCTCAGAGTGAAGCTTTCTTT.

V usage is TRBV20-1 and J usage is TRBJ2-3, with D possibly TRBD2 on 6 matching bases. Germline V lookup: CDR1 DFQATT, CDR2 SNEGSKA (reference sequence). This CDR3 region has 15 residues. Trimming took off 5 bases at V and 2 bases at J, with 17 bases between the two ends. The CDR3 region is CSAPIRGNPTDTQYF. The CDR3 DNA follows: TGCAGTGCTCCCATTCGGGGGAACCCCACAGATACGCAGTATTTT.

This clonotype was seen a few times. This sequence joins TRBV29-1 and TRBJ2-1; the D gene is possibly TRBD2 (6 bases). Germline lookup yields CDR1 SQVTM and CDR2 ANQGSEA. The CDR3 sequence is 16 residues long. The V end was cut by 6 bases, the J end by 5 bases, with 23 bases between. The chain's CDR3 is CSVPTSRVGGNNEQFF. In nucleotides, the CDR3 is TGCAGCGTACCAACTAGCAGGGTGGGGGGAAACAATGAGCAGTTCTTC.

V is TRBV20-1 and J is TRBJ2-1; D tentatively reads TRBD1 or TRBD2 (5 bases each). The V end was cut by 6 bases, the J end by 0 bases, with 15 bases between. Germline V gene sequence: CDR1 DFQATT, CDR2 SNEGSKA (reference sequence). CDR3 length equals 15 residues. CDR3 in amino acids: CSALGEGSSYNEQFF. The CDR3 region has the DNA TGCAGTGCCCTAGGCGAGGGGAGCTCCTACAATGAGCAGTTCTTC.

The V call is TRBV20-1, the J call TRBJ2-1; 10 positions agree with TRBD2. V trimming: 3 bases; J trimming: 7 bases; junction bases outside the gene matches: 9. CDR1 is DFQATT and CDR2 is SNEGSKA in the germline V gene (reference sequence). The CDR3 sequence is 15 residues long. This chain's CDR3 is CSARKSGGAGNEQFF. Written as DNA, the CDR3 is TGCAGTGCTAGGAAAAGCGGGGGGGCCGGGAATGAGCAGTTCTTC.

The table lists this clonotype with a few counts. The chain employs TRBV20-1 and TRBJ2-7, with TRBD2 identical over 9 bases. Per germline, CDR1 DFQATT and CDR2 SNEGSKA (reference sequence). The CDR3 consists of 16 residues. V shed 1 base, J shed 0 bases, and the junction held 7 bases outside the gene matches. CDR3 sequence: CSARVGLAGTSYEQYF. CDR3 DNA sequence: TGCAGTGCTAGAGTCGGTCTAGCGGGGACCTCCTACGAGCAGTACTTC.

This clonotype was detected many times. The rearrangement uses TRBV11-2 and TRBJ2-1, with 9 positions matching TRBD2. V lost 1 base to trimming and J lost 9 bases; unmatched junction nucleotides: 7. Germline CDR1 reads SGHAT; CDR2 reads FQNNGV. This CDR3 is built from 15 residues. This CDR3 reads CASSLVARGGGEQFF. The CDR3 DNA reads as TGTGCCAGCAGCTTAGTTGCGCGGGGGGGCGGTGAGCAGTTCTTC.

As DNA, the CDR3 is TGCGCCAGCAGCTTGGGGGCGGAAGGAGAGACCCAGTACTTC. Its translation is CASSLGAEGETQYF. The genes are TRBV5-1 and TRBJ2-5; D not certain. Germline V gene lookup returns CDR1 SGHRS and CDR2 YFSETQ. Trimming left V 0 bases short and J 4 bases short, with 10 bases between. This CDR3 is 14 amino acids long.